These 7 T cell receptor beta chains were sequenced from one sample in a study of Tregs in tolerant kidney transplant recipients. Method: immunoSEQ multiplex PCR; TCRdb's copy keeps in-frame clones and lacks some. The data hold about 120,000 clones, with about 90% observed a single time. The sample consisted of CD4+ T cells from blood. These receptors all stem from a human donor in good health.

The chain is built from TRBV5-1 and TRBJ2-5; 12 nucleotides align to TRBD2. This CDR3 has 16 amino acids. V lost 1 base and J lost 5; bases outside the gene matches: 6. Germline CDR1 reads SGHRS; CDR2 reads YFSETQ. CDR3 sequence: CASSLIPGTSGETQYF. Written as DNA, the CDR3 is TGCGCCAGCAGCTTGATACCCGGGACTAGCGGGGAGACCCAGTACTTC.

The rearrangement uses TRBV6-5 and TRBJ2-3; 8 bases map to TRBD2. The CDR3 runs to 15 residues. J lost 6 bases, V lost 0 bases, and 5 bases had no gene match. CDR1 and CDR2 from the germline V gene are MNHEY and SVGAGI. CDR3 residues: CASSYSGTRRDTQYF. The CDR3 region has the DNA TGTGCCAGCAGTTACTCGGGGACTAGGAGGGATACGCAGTATTTT.

This chain connects TRBV2 to TRBJ2-2; D is uncertain. The length of the CDR3 is 13 residues. CDR1 is SNHLY and CDR2 is FYNNEI in the germline V gene. With 5 bases removed from V and 1 base from J, the gap between germline ends came to 5 bases. This CDR3 reads CASSLQNTGELFF. The CDR3 DNA reads TGTGCCAGCAGTTTACAGAACACCGGGGAGCTGTTTTTT.

V gene TRBV5-5 combines with J gene TRBJ2-1; the match to TRBD1 covers 7 bases. Trimming removed 4 bases from V and 6 bases from J; junction bases left unmatched: 4. The CDR3 extends over 13 amino acids. Germline lookup yields CDR1 SGHKS and CDR2 YYEKEE (reference sequence). The CDR3 bases are TGTGCCAGCAGCATCGACAGGGTCAATGAGCAGTTCTTC. Translating it yields CASSIDRVNEQFF.

The chain uses TRBV7-8 and TRBJ2-1; D call uncertain. V dropped 5 bases and J dropped 5 bases, with 19 bases sitting between them. Germline CDR1 is SGHVS and CDR2 is FQNEAQ. This CDR3 region has 16 residues. CDR3 residues: CASSPGGGRVNNEQFF. CDR3 coding DNA: TGTGCCAGCAGCCCGGGTGGCGGCCGCGTTAACAATGAGCAGTTCTTC.

The chain has TRBV18 and TRBJ2-3, with TRBD1 as a possible D gene (6 bases). CDR3 size: 15 residues. The V end lost 2 bases, the J end lost 2 bases, and 11 bases lay between the germline ends. The germline gives CDR1 KGHSH, CDR2 LQKENI. DNA of the CDR3: TGTGCCAGCTCACCAGGAAGGGGGAACACAGATACGCAGTATTTT. Protein: CASSPGRGNTDTQYF.

The chain recombines TRBV5-1 with TRBJ2-1, with no clear D. Germline lookup yields CDR1 SGHRS and CDR2 YFSETQ. Trimming took off 1 base at V and 9 bases at J, with 11 bases between the two ends. CDR3 length equals 13 residues. CDR3 sequence reads: CASSLFVLSEQFF. In DNA form, the CDR3 reads TGCGCCAGCAGCTTGTTTGTTCTATCTGAGCAGTTCTTC.